This is a list of T cell receptor beta chains from one sample in a study of blood T cell repertoires in COVID-19. The method was immunoSEQ multiplex PCR; TCRdb's version includes in-frame clones alone and lacks a portion of them. The sample contains roughly 180,000 clones, 65% to 85% of which appear only once. The sample comprised peripheral blood. These receptors came from a man between 60 and 75 years old with active or convalescent COVID-19. The CDR3 runs from the conserved cysteine through the conserved F or W. The D gene is left open where the match is weak. Not every row has a clone size; where given, it reads once, few, many or a size class.

size	V	D	J	CDR3	DNA
.	TRBV18	.	TRBJ2-7	CASSPPTGTYEQYF	TGTGCCAGCTCACCACCGACGGGTACCTACGAGCAGTACTTC
few	TRBV11-3	TRBD2	TRBJ2-1	CASSVIAGDSEQFF	TGTGCCAGCAGCGTAATAGCGGGAGACAGTGAGCAGTTCTTC
.	TRBV7-8	TRBD1	TRBJ2-1	CASSLTGGRFNEQFF	TGTGCCAGCAGCTTGACAGGGGGCAGGTTCAATGAGCAGTTCTTC
.	TRBV5-1	.	TRBJ2-1	CASRLIIDLGPRDEQFF	TGCGCCAGCAGGCTAATAATCGACTTGGGCCCGCGGGATGAGCAGTTCTTC
.	TRBV4-2	TRBD2	TRBJ2-5	CASSQDRLAGEGGQETQYF	TGTGCCAGCAGCCAAGATCGTCTAGCGGGAGAGGGGGGCCAAGAGACCCAGTACTTC
.	TRBV7-2	.	TRBJ2-5	CASSYTETQYF	TGTGCCAGCAGCTACACCGAGACCCAGTACTTC
.	TRBV12-3/TRBV12-4	TRBD1	TRBJ1-5	CASSLEQGVPHF	TGTGCCAGCAGTTTAGAACAGGGGGTTCCCCATTTT
.	TRBV7-2	TRBD2	TRBJ2-4	CASSLAFDSSGGVRAKNIQYF	TGTGCCAGCAGCTTAGCGTTCGATAGCAGCGGGGGGGTCCGGGCCAAAAACATTCAGTACTTC
.	TRBV28	TRBD2	TRBJ2-7	CASSFVASGTYEQYF	TGTGCCAGCAGTTTCGTTGCTAGCGGGACTTACGAGCAGTACTTC
.	TRBV5-4	TRBD1	TRBJ1-1	CASSPQGITEAFF	TGTGCCAGCAGCCCACAGGGGATCACTGAAGCTTTCTTT
.	TRBV11-2	.	TRBJ1-1	CASSLVGRSTEAFF	TGTGCCAGCAGCTTAGTGGGTCGGAGCACTGAAGCTTTCTTT
.	TRBV4-1	TRBD2	TRBJ2-2	CASSQDAAGEEIGELFF	TGCGCCAGCAGCCAAGATGCGGCGGGAGAAGAAATTGGGGAGCTGTTTTTT
.	TRBV28	TRBD1	TRBJ1-2	CASSAPRQGSGYTF	TGTGCCAGCAGTGCCCCCAGACAGGGCTCTGGCTACACCTTC
.	TRBV6-5	.	TRBJ1-2	CASSRSEGYGYTF	TGTGCCAGCAGTAGATCCGAGGGCTATGGCTACACCTTC
.	TRBV19	.	TRBJ1-2	CASSRGRLSNYGYTF	TGTGCCAGTAGTAGGGGCAGACTTTCTAACTATGGCTACACCTTC
.	TRBV7-2	TRBD1	TRBJ2-5	CASSLSRGRETQYF	TGTGCCAGCAGCTTAAGCAGGGGGCGAGAGACCCAGTACTTC
.	TRBV28	TRBD2	TRBJ2-3	CASRLAGNTDTQYF	TGTGCCAGCAGGCTAGCGGGAAACACAGATACGCAGTATTTT
once	TRBV18	TRBD2	TRBJ2-3	CASSPPLTSGTRHTDTQYF	TGTGCCAGCTCACCACCGTTGACTAGCGGGACCCGCCACACAGATACGCAGTATTTT
.	TRBV28	TRBD1	TRBJ1-1	CASSLPGQYTEAFF	TGTGCCAGCAGTTTACCGGGACAGTACACTGAAGCTTTCTTT
.	TRBV3-1/TRBV3-2	.	TRBJ1-5	CASSQDTGRDQPQHF	TGTGCCAGCAGCCAAGATACGGGGAGGGATCAGCCCCAGCATTTT
once	TRBV27	TRBD1	TRBJ1-2	CASSLGQGNYGYTF	TGTGCCAGCAGTTTAGGACAGGGGAACTATGGCTACACCTTC
.	TRBV25-1	TRBD1	TRBJ2-5	CASSPGQGWGETQYF	TGTGCCAGCAGTCCGGGACAGGGGTGGGGGGAGACCCAGTACTTC
.	TRBV24-1	.	TRBJ2-1	CATGGDGYNEQFF	TGTGCCACAGGGGGGGATGGCTACAATGAGCAGTTCTTC
few	TRBV18	.	TRBJ2-7	CASSPDNRVFSYEQYF	TGTGCCAGCTCACCGGATAACAGGGTCTTCTCCTACGAGCAGTACTTC
.	TRBV12-5	.	TRBJ2-3	CASGPQDWGTDTQYF	TGTGCTAGTGGGCCTCAAGACTGGGGCACAGATACGCAGTATTTT
once	TRBV2	TRBD1	TRBJ1-1	CASSLTGGETEAFF	TGTGCCAGCAGCTTGACAGGGGGCGAAACTGAAGCTTTCTTT
.	TRBV11-2	.	TRBJ1-2	CASGLSGQPGYTF	TGTGCCAGCGGCCTCTCGGGACAACCTGGCTACACCTTC
once	TRBV3-1/TRBV3-2	.	TRBJ1-2	CASSQANRYGYTF	TGTGCCAGCAGCCAAGCTAATAGATATGGCTACACCTTC
.	TRBV6-5	TRBD2	TRBJ2-1	CASRAGTSPYNEQFF	TGTGCCAGCAGGGCCGGGACTAGTCCATACAATGAGCAGTTCTTC
once	TRBV7-3	.	TRBJ2-7	CASSLTGQGRAEQYF	TGTGCCAGCAGCTTAACGGGTCAGGGCCGAGCCGAGCAGTACTTC
.	TRBV5-1	.	TRBJ1-4	CASSPEGVEKLFF	TGCGCCAGCAGCCCCGAGGGTGTTGAAAAACTGTTTTTT
.	TRBV19	TRBD1	TRBJ1-3	CASSQGAKGNTIYF	TGTGCCAGTAGTCAGGGGGCAAAAGGAAACACCATATATTTT
.	TRBV2	TRBD1	TRBJ2-7	CASSGQGDYEQYF	TGTGCCAGCAGTGGACAGGGGGACTACGAGCAGTACTTC
.	TRBV9	.	TRBJ1-1	CASSVSLLTEAFF	TGTGCCAGCAGCGTTAGTTTGCTTACCGAAGCTTTCTTT
.	TRBV5-4	TRBD1	TRBJ2-7	CASSPGTGFYVNEQYF	TGTGCCAGCAGTCCCGGGACAGGGTTTTATGTGAACGAGCAGTACTTC
.	TRBV28	.	TRBJ2-1	CASSDSNNEQFF	TGTGCCAGCAGTGACAGCAACAATGAGCAGTTCTTC
.	TRBV27	.	TRBJ2-3	CASSSLVTYRDTQYF	TGTGCCAGCAGTTCCTTAGTAACTTATAGAGATACGCAGTATTTT
once	TRBV28	TRBD2	TRBJ2-3	CASNVAGLTDTQYF	TGTGCCAGCAATGTAGCGGGGCTTACAGATACGCAGTATTTT
.	TRBV19	TRBD2	TRBJ2-2	CASSIRGGLGPSGTGELFF	TGTGCCAGTAGTATACGTGGGGGACTAGGCCCCTCCGGGACCGGGGAGCTGTTTTTT
.	TRBV28	.	TRBJ1-5	CASSFRASNQPQHF	TGTGCCAGCAGTTTCAGGGCTAGCAATCAGCCCCAGCATTTT
.	TRBV20-1	.	TRBJ2-7	CSARRVYEQYF	TGCAGTGCTAGGCGGGTTTACGAGCAGTACTTC
.	TRBV5-1	TRBD1	TRBJ1-2	CASRQDRGRGSNYGYTF	TGCGCCAGCAGACAAGACAGGGGGCGAGGGTCAAACTATGGCTACACCTTC
.	TRBV6-5	.	TRBJ2-1	CASRGGPGDYNEQFF	TGTGCCAGCAGAGGAGGGCCGGGGGACTACAATGAGCAGTTCTTC
.	TRBV19	.	TRBJ2-7	CASSRGRTYEQYF	TGTGCCAGTAGTAGGGGCCGTACCTACGAGCAGTACTTC
.	TRBV27	TRBD2	TRBJ2-1	CASSSVLTPSGRSYNEQFF	TGTGCCAGCAGTTCCGTCTTGACTCCTAGCGGGAGGTCCTACAATGAGCAGTTCTTC
once	TRBV9	.	TRBJ2-7	CASSVGGPPHEQYF	TGTGCCAGCAGCGTAGGCGGGCCTCCCCACGAGCAGTACTTC
.	TRBV19	TRBD1	TRBJ1-2	CASTGQGDRYTF	TGTGCCAGTACCGGACAGGGTGACCGCTACACCTTC
.	TRBV25-1	.	TRBJ2-7	CASSGGQSYYEQYF	TGTGCCAGCAGTGGAGGACAAAGCTACTACGAGCAGTACTTC